This T cell receptor beta chain was found in a study of molecular identifiers for immune sequencing clone quantification. For the study at large: In replicates, the authors split RNA from roughly 20,000 or 100,000 naive CD8 cells five ways and sequenced four. Study results and caveats: Identical TCR molecules can share a barcode, and this sharing could underestimate highly expanded clone sizes.

The table lists this clonotype with a few counts. The antigen is undetermined. The germline V and J ends were trimmed by 6 bases and 0 bases, with 12 bases remaining between them. Germline V gene lookup returns CDR1 MNHEY and CDR2 SMNVEV (reference sequence). The CDR3 consists of 14 residues. Sorted naive CD8 T cells were those defined as CD8+CD4-CCR7+CD45RA+. MiXCR was run by TCRdb on the PCR reads, yielding one entry per CDR3 protein. The sample carries 400,000 to 600,000 distinct CDR3 sequences, about 25% recorded once. The receptor was isolated from a human donor in good health. Some libraries in this study had Jurkat cell RNA spiked in. This rearrangement joins TRBV27 to TRBJ2-7; D is possibly TRBD2 (6 bases). The specimen sequenced was naive CD8+ T cells from blood, with Jurkat cell RNA spiked in. Subset defined: FACS-sorted CD8+CD4-CCR7+CD45RA+ naive T cells. The CDR3 DNA reads TGTGCCAGCAGCCATAGCGGATACTCCTACGAGCAGTACTTC. Encoded protein: CASSHSGYSYEQYF.